Ten or more counts support the clone carrying this T cell receptor beta chain. Its antigen is currently unknown. Sorting based on CD45RO/CCR7/CD25/CD127/CD95/CD27 separated CD4+ naive, central memory, regulatory and stem cell-like memory cells. V gave up 5 bases and J gave up 5 bases; unmatched junction bases: 12. This CDR3 is 15 amino acids long. Germline V lookup: CDR1 SGHTA, CDR2 FQGNSA. This specimen comes from a study of beta chain features in type 1 diabetes. Overall study findings and caveats: TCRB CDR3 length was moderately but significantly reduced in all four CD4+ subsets of Type 1 diabetes patients.

The whole isolated RNA underwent reverse transcription, so sequencing captured expressed TCRB transcripts. Using immunoSEQ multiplex PCR, the repertoire was profiled, and TCRdb retains in-frame clones only, with some absent. The table has around 120,000 clones, 15% to 20% seen once. The source is a man aged 18-30 years with type 1 diabetes. Sequenced material: central memory CD4+ T cells from blood. The rearrangement joins TRBV7-2 to TRBJ2-7, with 7 bases matching TRBD1. DNA of the CDR3: TGTGCCAGCAGCCCTGGGACAGATTCTCCCAACGAGCAGTACTTC. This sequence encodes CASSPGTDSPNEQYF.